These T cell receptor beta chains were read from a single sample in a study of blood T cell repertoires in COVID-19. TCRdb keeps only in-frame clones here, not all; method: immunoSEQ multiplex PCR. This repertoire shows 150,000 to 200,000 clones, around 92% found once; its top ten account for about 4.8%. The sample consisted of peripheral blood. Source of these receptors: a man under 40 with COVID-19, enrolled during active disease. CDR3s include the opening cysteine and the closing phenylalanine or tryptophan. A D gene is named only where the DNA matches it firmly. For some rows the clone size is stated as once, few or many, or as a class when expanded; others skip it.

V	J	size	D	CDR3	DNA
TRBV5-4	TRBJ2-7	NA	TRBD1	CASSWDRGPYEQYF	TGTGCCAGCAGCTGGGACAGGGGCCCCTACGAGCAGTACTTC
TRBV5-6	TRBJ2-1	NA	TRBD2	CASSFRSGTSYNEQFF	TGTGCCAGCAGCTTTAGAAGCGGGACCTCCTACAATGAGCAGTTCTTC
TRBV7-2	TRBJ1-5	NA	NA	CASSSNLLRPQHF	TGTGCCAGCAGCTCGAACCTATTAAGACCCCAGCATTTT
TRBV28	TRBJ2-7	few	NA	CASSSNREQYF	TGTGCCAGCAGTTCTAACAGGGAGCAGTACTTC
TRBV7-7	TRBJ2-1	NA	NA	CASSRRPAGSYNEQFF	TGTGCCAGCAGCCGACGTCCGGCGGGCTCCTACAATGAGCAGTTCTTC
TRBV30	TRBJ1-6	NA	NA	CAWRQGAYNSPLHF	TGTGCCTGGAGACAGGGCGCCTATAATTCACCCCTCCACTTT
TRBV11-2	TRBJ1-1	NA	NA	CASSLNGRGVAFF	TGTGCCAGCAGCTTAAATGGTAGGGGTGTAGCTTTCTTT
TRBV9	TRBJ2-3	NA	TRBD2	CASSRRLATSTDTQYF	TGTGCCAGCAGTCGGCGACTAGCGACTAGCACAGATACGCAGTATTTT
TRBV7-2	TRBJ2-5	NA	TRBD2	CASRAMSGRGGETQYF	TGTGCCAGCAGGGCCATGAGCGGGAGGGGTGGCGAGACCCAGTACTTC
TRBV9	TRBJ2-7	NA	TRBD1	CASSGRTGGYEQYF	TGTGCCAGCAGCGGGCGGACAGGGGGCTACGAGCAGTACTTC
TRBV6-5	TRBJ2-2	NA	TRBD1	CASSSPVDRTGELFF	TGTGCCAGCAGTTCCCCCGTGGACAGGACCGGGGAGCTGTTTTTT
TRBV27	TRBJ2-3	NA	TRBD2	CASSLYRGGSTDTQYF	TGTGCCAGCAGTTTGTATCGGGGGGGTTCCACAGATACGCAGTATTTT
TRBV5-1	TRBJ2-1	NA	NA	CASSLITGYNEQFF	TGCGCCAGCAGCTTGATCACAGGGTACAATGAGCAGTTCTTC
TRBV19	TRBJ1-2	NA	TRBD1	CASSTGILRDRGILRYGYTF	TGTGCCAGTAGTACCGGCATCCTCCGGGACAGGGGAATTTTGCGCTATGGCTACACCTTC
TRBV11-3	TRBJ2-2	NA	TRBD1	CASSLGQGVPSNTGELFF	TGTGCCAGCAGCTTAGGACAGGGAGTCCCTTCGAACACCGGGGAGCTGTTTTTT
TRBV19	TRBJ2-1	NA	TRBD1	CASRGQGQNNEQFF	TGTGCCAGTAGGGGACAGGGGCAAAACAATGAGCAGTTCTTC
TRBV6-5	TRBJ1-1	NA	TRBD1	CASRRTGKMAEAFF	TGTGCCAGCAGAAGGACAGGGAAGATGGCTGAAGCTTTCTTT
TRBV30	TRBJ1-6	NA	TRBD1	CASTGTGVSPLHF	TGTGCCTCAACCGGGACAGGGGTTTCACCCCTCCACTTT
TRBV19	TRBJ2-4	NA	NA	CASSRDTVAKNIQYF	TGTGCCAGTAGTCGGGATACAGTAGCCAAAAACATTCAGTACTTC
TRBV6-1	TRBJ1-2	NA	TRBD1	CASSDRHTGGGTYGYTF	TGTGCCAGCAGTGACCGTCACACAGGGGGCGGAACCTATGGCTACACCTTC
TRBV24-1	TRBJ2-3	once	TRBD1	CATSDSTGGYTQYF	TGTGCCACCAGTGATTCTACAGGGGGCTATACGCAGTATTTT
TRBV6-4	TRBJ2-7	NA	NA	CASSEFQEQARDYYEQYF	TGTGCCAGCAGTGAATTTCAGGAACAGGCTCGAGATTACTACGAGCAGTACTTC
TRBV5-4	TRBJ1-1	NA	NA	CASSPGGSLNTEAFF	TGTGCCAGCAGCCCCGGGGGTTCATTGAACACTGAAGCTTTCTTT
TRBV19	TRBJ1-5	once	NA	CASSNPDHDRHNQPQHF	TGTGCCAGTAGTAACCCAGACCATGACAGACACAATCAGCCCCAGCATTTT
TRBV9	TRBJ1-1	NA	TRBD1	CASSTRDRGLTEAFF	TGTGCCAGCAGCACCAGGGACAGGGGATTAACTGAAGCTTTCTTT
TRBV5-8	TRBJ2-2	NA	TRBD1	CASSLVPGTGRSNTGELFF	TGTGCCAGCAGCTTGGTCCCCGGGACAGGGCGATCGAACACCGGGGAGCTGTTTTTT
TRBV28	TRBJ2-3	NA	TRBD2	CASSLGGGTDTQYF	TGTGCCAGCAGTTTGGGGGGGGGCACAGATACGCAGTATTTT
TRBV12-3/TRBV12-4	TRBJ1-1	NA	NA	CASSSRYTEAFF	TGTGCCAGCAGTTCCAGATACACTGAAGCTTTCTTT
TRBV7-2	TRBJ2-7	NA	TRBD1	CASSFPGQYYEQYF	TGTGCCAGCAGCTTTCCGGGACAGTACTACGAGCAGTACTTC
TRBV4-3	TRBJ2-3	NA	TRBD2	CASSLSGSEDTQYF	TGCGCCAGCAGCCTTAGCGGGAGCGAGGATACGCAGTATTTT
TRBV6-5	TRBJ1-1	NA	NA	CASSYSSRYNTEAFF	TGTGCCAGCAGTTACTCGTCACGGTACAACACTGAAGCTTTCTTT
TRBV5-1	TRBJ2-5	NA	TRBD1	CASSLGFLGQGAETQYF	TGCGCCAGCAGCTTGGGCTTTCTGGGACAGGGGGCTGAGACCCAGTACTTC
TRBV5-6	TRBJ2-6	NA	NA	CASTGGSGANVLTF	TGTGCCAGCACTGGAGGGTCTGGGGCCAACGTCCTGACTTTC
TRBV30	TRBJ2-7	few	TRBD2	CAWSGLAGASYEQYF	TGTGCCTGGAGTGGACTAGCGGGAGCCTCCTACGAGCAGTACTTC
TRBV7-2	TRBJ2-7	NA	TRBD1	CASSLAGQGLEQYF	TGTGCCAGCAGCTTAGCAGGACAGGGGCTCGAGCAGTACTTC
TRBV5-6	TRBJ1-2	NA	TRBD1	CASSSTGGHGYTF	TGTGCCAGCAGCTCTACAGGGGGCCATGGCTACACCTTC
TRBV6-5	TRBJ1-1	NA	TRBD1	CASSYFPTGKTEAFF	TGTGCCAGCAGTTACTTTCCGACAGGGAAAACTGAAGCTTTCTTT
TRBV5-4	TRBJ2-4	NA	TRBD2	CASSSPPGGGSKNIQYF	TGTGCCAGCAGCAGCCCCCCCGGGGGAGGGTCCAAAAACATTCAGTACTTC
TRBV7-8	TRBJ2-1	NA	TRBD2	CASSFGSGSSYNEQFF	TGTGCCAGCAGCTTTGGTAGCGGGAGCTCCTACAATGAGCAGTTCTTC
TRBV25-1	TRBJ1-2	NA	NA	CASSEDKWGGSNYGYTF	TGTGCCAGCAGTGAGGATAAATGGGGGGGTTCTAACTATGGCTACACCTTC
TRBV7-9	TRBJ1-2	NA	NA	CASSPLRDSELFNYGYTF	TGTGCCAGCAGCCCACTAAGGGACTCTGAATTATTTAACTATGGCTACACCTTC
TRBV27	TRBJ2-3	once	TRBD2	CASSKLAGVADTQYF	TGTGCCAGCAGTAAACTAGCGGGGGTGGCAGATACGCAGTATTTT
TRBV19	TRBJ2-1	NA	NA	CASSIMTIYNEQFF	TGTGCCAGTAGTATAATGACTATCTACAATGAGCAGTTCTTC
TRBV10-1	TRBJ2-7	once	NA	CASSVLRRVYEQYF	TGCGCCAGCAGTGTACTGCGGCGAGTCTACGAGCAGTACTTC
TRBV14	TRBJ1-1	NA	NA	CASSQDLGFTEAFF	TGTGCCAGCAGCCAAGATCTCGGGTTCACTGAAGCTTTCTTT
TRBV30	TRBJ1-2	NA	TRBD1	CAWSVRTGAYQGYTF	TGTGCCTGGAGTGTCCGGACAGGGGCATATCAGGGCTACACCTTC
TRBV28	TRBJ1-1	NA	NA	CASSAQGIGEAFF	TGTGCCAGCAGTGCACAGGGTATCGGTGAAGCTTTCTTT
TRBV6-2/TRBV6-3	TRBJ1-2	NA	NA	CASSGGTDGYTF	TGTGCCAGCAGTGGGGGGACCGATGGCTACACCTTC
TRBV4-3	TRBJ2-6	NA	TRBD2	CASSQWEGLISGANVLTF	TGCGCCAGCAGCCAGTGGGAGGGCCTTATCTCTGGGGCCAACGTCCTGACTTTC
TRBV9	TRBJ1-2	NA	NA	CASSPRESQLTGYGYTF	TGTGCCAGCAGCCCGAGGGAGAGCCAACTCACGGGCTATGGCTACACCTTC
TRBV15	TRBJ2-2	NA	TRBD2	CATSSYTLAGDNTGELFF	TGTGCCACCAGCAGTTATACTTTAGCGGGGGACAACACCGGGGAGCTGTTTTTT
TRBV30	TRBJ1-1	NA	TRBD1	CAWSQQGAMGTEAFF	TGTGCCTGGAGTCAACAGGGGGCGATGGGCACTGAAGCTTTCTTT
TRBV5-1	TRBJ2-2	NA	NA	CASSQGGTGELFF	TGCGCCAGCAGCCAAGGGGGCACCGGGGAGCTGTTTTTT
TRBV27	TRBJ1-6	NA	NA	CASSLTGTLRGSGGSPLHF	TGTGCCAGCAGTTTAACCGGGACCCTCAGGGGCAGCGGGGGTTCACCCCTCCACTTT
TRBV12-3/TRBV12-4	TRBJ2-3	NA	NA	CASSLVGDTQYF	TGTGCCAGCAGTTTAGTCGGAGATACGCAGTATTTT
TRBV7-9	TRBJ1-4	once	NA	CASSSPSGGYEKLFF	TGTGCCAGCAGCTCACCGTCGGGGGGCTATGAAAAACTGTTTTTT
TRBV7-2	TRBJ1-5	NA	NA	CASSLRGMDNQPQHF	TGTGCCAGCAGCTTAAGAGGGATGGACAATCAGCCCCAGCATTTT
TRBV2	TRBJ1-5	NA	TRBD1	CASIRDRTDRPQHF	TGTGCCAGCATCCGGGACAGGACTGATCGGCCCCAGCATTTT
TRBV7-8	TRBJ1-2	NA	TRBD1	CASSLALQGAGYGYTF	TGTGCCAGCAGCTTAGCCTTACAGGGGGCGGGCTATGGCTACACCTTC
TRBV6-4	TRBJ2-5	NA	TRBD1	CASSDSTGKTQYF	TGTGCCAGCAGTGACTCGACAGGGAAGACCCAGTACTTC